This T cell receptor (beta chain) was sequenced for a study of blood T cell repertoires in COVID-19. Study-wide background: The United States, Italy and Spain provided the acute and convalescent COVID-19 samples.

Produced via immunoSEQ multiplex PCR; TCRdb's table is partial and in-frame only. The sample has under 300,000 clones; around 89% are singletons. Recruitment covered some 25 US areas and drew participants whose ages spanned about 18 to 90 years. Germline V gene lookup returns CDR1 MNHEY and CDR2 SVGAGI. The length of the CDR3 is 12 residues. V lost 4 bases and J lost 5, with 8 bases in between. The J gene is TRBJ2-5, the V gene TRBV6-5; no clear D gene. The sequenced material came from PBMCs or T cells enriched from blood (not recorded which). The TCR was taken from a woman aged 60-70 years in a cohort exposed to, infected with or recovered from COVID-19 (not recorded which). The CDR3 reads CASSFSRETQYF. The CDR3 nucleotides read TGTGCCAGCAGTTTCTCCAGGGAGACCCAGTACTTC.